The 11 T cell receptor beta chains presented below share a single source sample, sequenced in a study of T cell repertoires in cytomegalovirus infection (dated by TCRdb to between 2019 and 2020). TCRdb lists the instrument as Illumina HiSeq 1500. Starting from the raw public reads, TCRdb applied fastp trimming at Q25, assembled clones with MiXCR and retained in-frame beta chains. Identical CDR3 proteins give one entry, which carries the most common genes and DNA. Here the sample has 360,000 or so distinct CDR3 sequences; about 35% occur a single time. Roughly 13% of the sample is taken by the ten largest. The treatment or condition label corresponds to: in vitro stimulation with specific CMV peptide epitopes to enrich CMV-specific T cells. These receptors' targets are unknown. This sample comprised cultured PBMCs, obtained from culture after CMV antigen stimulation. Every receptor here comes from a human donor in good health (CMV status not recorded). Some clones in this sample may be carry-over from other donors' samples.

This clonotype has a handful of counts. The gene calls are TRBV18 and TRBJ2-1; the match to TRBD2 covers 11 bases. The CDR3 has 15 amino acids. Trimming removed 6 bases from V and 2 bases from J; junction bases left unmatched: 3. Germline values: CDR1 KGHSH, CDR2 LQKENI. This chain's CDR3 is CASSLLAGAYNEQFF. The CDR3 DNA follows: TGTGCCAGCTCGTTACTAGCGGGAGCCTACAATGAGCAGTTCTTC.

The genes are TRBV5-1 and TRBJ2-1; unclear D gene. The V end lost 2 bases, the J end lost 0 bases, and 12 bases lay between the germline ends. The CDR3 length is 16 residues. In germline, CDR1 is SGHRS, CDR2 YFSETQ. CDR3 coding DNA: TGCGCCAGCAGCTTTGGAGCCTTGAGCTCCTACAATGAGCAGTTCTTC. It specifies CASSFGALSSYNEQFF.

The sample holds a few counts of this clonotype. This chain uses TRBV6-2 or TRBV6-3 with TRBJ1-1; no reliable D call. Trimming removed 7 bases from V and 6 bases from J, with 12 bases in between. Germline-derived CDR1 and CDR2 are MNHEY and SVGEGT. The CDR3 consists of 12 residues. The CDR3 bases are TGTGCCAGCACCAAAGACCGGTCTGAAGCTTTCTTT. Translating gives CASTKDRSEAFF.

The rearrangement uses TRBV10-3 and TRBJ2-7; D is perhaps TRBD2 (5 bases). This CDR3 has 13 amino acids. The V and J ends lost 3 bases and 5 bases respectively, with 11 bases between them. Germline CDR1 is ENHRY and CDR2 is SYGVKD. The CDR3 sequence is CAISDRKEDEQYV. The CDR3 DNA reads as TGTGCCATCAGTGATAGGAAGGAGGACGAGCAGTACGTC.

This chain joins TRBV6-2 or TRBV6-3 and TRBJ2-7, with 8 bases aligning to TRBD2. This CDR3 spans 13 amino acids. J lost 7 bases, V lost 6 bases, and 8 bases had no gene match. Germline V gene data show CDR1 as MNHEY and CDR2 as SVGEGT. The CDR3 region is CASRGSGAPEQYV. In DNA, the CDR3 is TGTGCCAGCAGAGGTAGCGGGGCCCCGGAGCAGTACGTC.

J is TRBJ1-2 and V is TRBV4-1; D is unclear. Germline V gene data show CDR1 as MGHRA and CDR2 as YSYEKL. V lost 0 bases and J 6 bases, leaving 11 bases between the germline ends. The CDR3 is 14 residues long. The DNA for the CDR3 is TGCGCCAGCAGCCAAGATGAGGGTATCGATGGCTACACCTTC. Translated: CASSQDEGIDGYTF.

The V and J genes are TRBV6-8 and TRBJ2-7, with 7 nucleotides matching TRBD2. There are 14 residues in the CDR3. CDR1 is MNHGY and CDR2 is SAAAGT in the germline V gene. The trim removed 5 bases at V and 2 bases at J, leaving 6 bases unmatched. The DNA of the CDR3 is TGTGCCAGCAGTGGGGGGGGGAGAACCTACGAGCAGTACGTC. It is translated as CASSGGGRTYEQYV.

This sequence joins TRBV30 and TRBJ1-5; perhaps TRBD1 as D (5 bases). The germline V gene has CDR1 GTSNPN and CDR2 SVGIG (reference sequence). V lost 5 bases and J lost 2, with 10 bases in between. The CDR3 consists of 13 residues. CDR3 sequence reads: CAWGEGRNQPQHF. CDR3 coding DNA: TGTGCCTGGGGTGAGGGGCGCAATCAGCCCCAGCATTTT.

Details on this clonotype: This could be a read error, since a much larger clone is one nucleotide away. This rearrangement joins TRBV10-3 to TRBJ1-1; D might be TRBD1 (5 bases). Germline assignment: CDR1 ENHRY and CDR2 SYGVKD. The V gene lost 6 bases and the J gene lost 1 base, with 9 bases spanning the gap. The CDR3 is 13 amino acids. In DNA, the CDR3 is TGTGCCATCAGCGGGGCAGGGAACACTGAAGCTTTCTTT. Amino acids: CAISGAGNTEAFF.

This clonotype was observed a single time. This chain joins TRBV30 and TRBJ1-4; a weak D match, TRBD1 (5 bases). Trimming removed 4 bases at V and 8 bases at J, with 23 bases between. Germline CDR1 GTSNPN, CDR2 SVGIG (reference sequence). The CDR3 length is 16 residues. CDR3 sequence reads: CAWTAIRGAPTEKLFF. The DNA of the CDR3 is TGTGCCTGGACCGCCATTCGAGGGGCCCCGACGGAAAAACTGTTTTTT.

The V gene is TRBV27, the J gene TRBJ2-7; 9 nucleotides match TRBD1. This CDR3 has 14 residues. The V gene's germline CDR1 is MNHEY and CDR2 SMNVEV (reference sequence). The V gene end was trimmed by 5 bases and the J gene end by 5 bases; junction bases not matched to a gene: 7. As DNA, the CDR3 is TGTGCCAGCAGTCCCACAGGGGGCCGGAACGAGCAGTACTTC. Its translation is CASSPTGGRNEQYF.